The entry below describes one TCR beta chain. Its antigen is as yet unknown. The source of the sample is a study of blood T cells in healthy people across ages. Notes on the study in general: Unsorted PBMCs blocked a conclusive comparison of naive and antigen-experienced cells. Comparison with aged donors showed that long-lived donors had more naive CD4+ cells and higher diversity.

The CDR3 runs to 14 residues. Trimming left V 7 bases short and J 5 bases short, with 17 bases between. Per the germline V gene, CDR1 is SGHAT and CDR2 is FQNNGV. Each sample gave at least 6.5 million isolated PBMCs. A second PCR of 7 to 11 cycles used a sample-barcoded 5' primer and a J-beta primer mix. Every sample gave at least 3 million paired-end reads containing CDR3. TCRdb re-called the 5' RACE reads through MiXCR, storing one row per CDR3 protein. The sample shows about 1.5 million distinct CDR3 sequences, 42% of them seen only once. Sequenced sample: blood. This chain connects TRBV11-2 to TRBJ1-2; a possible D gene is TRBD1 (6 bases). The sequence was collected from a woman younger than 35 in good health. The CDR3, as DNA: TGTGCCAGCACCCTACCGGACAGCATTTATGGCTACACCTTC. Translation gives CASTLPDSIYGYTF.